The entry below describes one TCR beta chain. The clone's antigen remains unknown. Qualities for individual bases were not recorded, and no much larger clone is one base off. This record comes from a study of preoperative IRX-2 immunotherapy in early breast cancer (dated by TCRdb to about 2019). The library was made by the immunoSEQ multiplex PCR assay. This is the immuneACCESS table as TCRdb keeps it, with only in-frame sequences that have V and J called. A part of the clones is gone; compared with another copy, unresolved V genes explain less than half, and the rest is unexplained. This sample holds about 7,700 clones; more than 75% were observed only once. The ten largest clonotypes hold approximately 17% of the sample. The CDR3 spans 14 residues, from the cysteine through the phenylalanine. Only the CDR3 DNA stays, 42 bases, in frame from base 1. After removal of 1 base from V and 4 bases from J, the junction retains 3 bases not matched to a gene. Reading the germline V gene gives CDR1 WSHSY and CDR2 SAAADI.

The treatment or condition label here, explained by the study, means: preoperative locoregional IRX-2 cytokine immunotherapy. The samples were obtained from a phase Ib study that tested preoperative, locoregional IRX-2 cytokine immunotherapy meant to prime immune responses. The donors were early-stage breast cancer patients who were given IRX-2 prior to surgery. This sequence originates from a human donor with breast cancer. This material consisted of tumor tissue, taken after IRX-2 immunotherapy. This chain is built from TRBV10-2 and TRBJ1-2, with TRBD1 identical over 7 junction bases. The CDR3 has the sequence CASSELAGGYGYTF. The bases are TGCGCCAGCAGTGAGTTGGCAGGGGGCTATGGCTACACCTTC.